The source of this T cell receptor (beta chain) is a study of T cells in localized non-small cell lung cancer. Repertoires were generated with immunoSEQ multiplex PCR, while TCRdb's copy carries only in-frame clones and drops some. The table shows around 64,000 clones, with about nine tenths occurring only once. Germline V gene data show CDR1 as SEHNR and CDR2 as FQNEAQ (reference sequence). V was trimmed by 0 bases and J by 10 bases, leaving 21 bases between them. CDR3 size: 16 residues. Study-level findings and limits: Among the tissues sampled, uninvolved adjacent lung had the highest T cell clonality, above tumor. There was an association of higher blood T cell density with longer overall survival. In adjacent lung appeared a median around 57 of the top 100 tumor clones. Heterogeneity remains possible because sequencing was limited to only one tumor region.

This clone came up once. Antigen: not known. The rearrangement joins TRBV7-9 to TRBJ1-1; D gene ambiguous. This TCR was sampled from a man aged 35 to 69 with stage I lung adenocarcinoma. This sample comprised peripheral blood, obtained before any cancer treatment. In nucleotides, the CDR3 is TGTGCCAGCAGCTTAGCGGTTTCTCACGGCGATGGGGTAGCTTTCTTT. Amino acid sequence: CASSLAVSHGDGVAFF.